These T cell receptor beta chains were read from a single sample in a study of CD8+ T cells in alopecia areata. Profiling relied on immunoSEQ multiplex PCR, and the TCRdb table lists in-frame clones only, not all of them. The table has 130,000 to 150,000 clones, about 47% seen once. The sample consisted of CD4+ T cells sorted from blood, taken at week 0. The receptors shown here come from a human donor with alopecia areata. Both conserved end residues are part of each CDR3. The order of the fields is clone size, V gene, D gene, J gene, CDR3 DNA, CDR3 protein. D genes are given only for firm matches. A row's size may be missing; if present it is once, few, many or a size class.

clone_size: few; v_call: TRBV29-1; d_call: .; j_call: TRBJ2-1; cdr3_nt: TGCAGCGTTCGTCGTGCCCTTAATGAGCAGTTCTTC; cdr3_aa: CSVRRALNEQFF
clone_size: few; v_call: TRBV18; d_call: .; j_call: TRBJ1-1; cdr3_nt: TGTGCCAGCTCACCTCTAGTAAACACTGAAGCTTTCTTT; cdr3_aa: CASSPLVNTEAFF
clone_size: .; v_call: TRBV7-2; d_call: TRBD1; j_call: TRBJ1-2; cdr3_nt: TGTGCCAGCAGCCTGGGACAGGGGGCGTTCACGGGTGGCTACACCTTC; cdr3_aa: CASSLGQGAFTGGYTF
clone_size: .; v_call: TRBV29-1; d_call: TRBD1; j_call: TRBJ1-1; cdr3_nt: TGCAGCGTTGAAGATGGGACAGGGGCGCTGGGGACTGAAGCTTTCTTT; cdr3_aa: CSVEDGTGALGTEAFF
clone_size: .; v_call: TRBV30; d_call: .; j_call: TRBJ1-1; cdr3_nt: TGTGCCTGGAGCGGACGGGTGAACACTGAAGCTTTCTTT; cdr3_aa: CAWSGRVNTEAFF
clone_size: many; v_call: TRBV19; d_call: .; j_call: TRBJ1-1; cdr3_nt: TGTGCCAGTAGTTCTCAGGGGCCAGTGAACACTGAAGCTTTCTTT; cdr3_aa: CASSSQGPVNTEAFF
clone_size: many; v_call: TRBV10-3; d_call: TRBD1; j_call: TRBJ1-2; cdr3_nt: TGTGCCATCAGGGGGGACAGGAGTCACTATGGCTACACCTTC; cdr3_aa: CAIRGDRSHYGYTF
clone_size: few; v_call: TRBV23-1; d_call: .; j_call: TRBJ2-4; cdr3_nt: TGCGCCAGCAGTCAATCGGTCCAGGATATAGCCAAAAACATTCAGTACTTC; cdr3_aa: CASSQSVQDIAKNIQYF
clone_size: .; v_call: TRBV30; d_call: .; j_call: TRBJ2-1; cdr3_nt: TGTGCCTGGTCAGGGGGAGGGAGCTCCTACAATGAGCAGTTCTTC; cdr3_aa: CAWSGGGSSYNEQFF
clone_size: few; v_call: TRBV7-2; d_call: .; j_call: TRBJ2-5; cdr3_nt: TGTGCCAGCAGCTTCGGGCCGGCAGGCGAGACCCAGTACTTC; cdr3_aa: CASSFGPAGETQYF
clone_size: .; v_call: TRBV30; d_call: .; j_call: TRBJ1-1; cdr3_nt: TGTGCCTGGAGTGTGAGGGGTGAAGCTTTCTTT; cdr3_aa: CAWSVRGEAFF
clone_size: few; v_call: TRBV10-3; d_call: TRBD2; j_call: TRBJ2-1; cdr3_nt: TGTGCCATCAGCTCAACTAGCGGGATCTCCAATGAGCAGTTCTTC; cdr3_aa: CAISSTSGISNEQFF
clone_size: few; v_call: TRBV13; d_call: .; j_call: TRBJ2-7; cdr3_nt: TGTGCCAGCAGCTTAGGTCGGAAGCCTAGGACCTACGAGCAGTACTTC; cdr3_aa: CASSLGRKPRTYEQYF
clone_size: few; v_call: TRBV4-3; d_call: .; j_call: TRBJ1-4; cdr3_nt: TGCGCCAGCAGCCAAGCCCCCCAGGGTGGTGAAAAACTGTTTTTT; cdr3_aa: CASSQAPQGGEKLFF
clone_size: .; v_call: TRBV7-3; d_call: .; j_call: TRBJ2-2; cdr3_nt: TGTGCCAGCAGCTTCCCCGACATGGGGGATACCGGGGAGCTGTTTTTT; cdr3_aa: CASSFPDMGDTGELFF
clone_size: few; v_call: TRBV29-1; d_call: .; j_call: TRBJ2-1; cdr3_nt: TGCAGCGCCTCAGAGGGAATCGATGAGCAGTTCTTC; cdr3_aa: CSASEGIDEQFF
clone_size: .; v_call: TRBV5-6; d_call: TRBD2; j_call: TRBJ2-5; cdr3_nt: TGTGCCAGCAGCTTGGGACTAGCGGGTCAAGAGACCCAGTACTTC; cdr3_aa: CASSLGLAGQETQYF
clone_size: few; v_call: TRBV29-1; d_call: .; j_call: TRBJ2-1; cdr3_nt: TGCAGCGCCCGGGGCCTTAACCATGAGCAGTTCTTC; cdr3_aa: CSARGLNHEQFF
clone_size: .; v_call: TRBV4-2; d_call: TRBD1; j_call: TRBJ1-5; cdr3_nt: TGTGCCAGCAGCGGACAGGGGGCCAATCAGCCCCAGCATTTT; cdr3_aa: CASSGQGANQPQHF
clone_size: .; v_call: TRBV28; d_call: .; j_call: TRBJ1-1; cdr3_nt: TGTGCCAGCAAATTCGCAACCCCAGAGAACACTGAAGCTTTCTTT; cdr3_aa: CASKFATPENTEAFF
clone_size: few; v_call: TRBV29-1; d_call: .; j_call: TRBJ2-4; cdr3_nt: TGCAGCGTTGGCCAAGCCAAAAACATTCAGTACTTC; cdr3_aa: CSVGQAKNIQYF
clone_size: once; v_call: TRBV27; d_call: TRBD1; j_call: TRBJ2-1; cdr3_nt: TGTGCCAGTCGACAGGGGGGCCAATCCTACAATGAGCAGTTCTTC; cdr3_aa: CASRQGGQSYNEQFF
clone_size: .; v_call: TRBV7-6; d_call: .; j_call: TRBJ1-5; cdr3_nt: TGTGCCAGCAGCTTGCGGGGAGGACAGCCCCAGCATTTT; cdr3_aa: CASSLRGGQPQHF
clone_size: .; v_call: TRBV25-1; d_call: .; j_call: TRBJ2-5; cdr3_nt: TGTGCCAGCAGTGAACCAGGACGAGAGACCCAGTACTTC; cdr3_aa: CASSEPGRETQYF
clone_size: .; v_call: TRBV29-1; d_call: .; j_call: TRBJ2-7; cdr3_nt: TGCAGCGTCCACACGGGTCTTGACGAGCAGTACTTC; cdr3_aa: CSVHTGLDEQYF
clone_size: few; v_call: TRBV14; d_call: .; j_call: TRBJ1-4; cdr3_nt: TGTGCCAGCAGCCAAGAAGTAGGGGGGGCGCGGCAAAAACTGTTTTTT; cdr3_aa: CASSQEVGGARQKLFF
clone_size: .; v_call: TRBV30; d_call: .; j_call: TRBJ1-1; cdr3_nt: TGTGCCTGGAGCCCCTGGAGAGTCATGAACACTGAAGCTTTCTTT; cdr3_aa: CAWSPWRVMNTEAFF
clone_size: .; v_call: TRBV9; d_call: .; j_call: TRBJ2-3; cdr3_nt: TGTGCCAGCAGCCCCCGACAGGGACTTAGCACAGATACGCAGTATTTT; cdr3_aa: CASSPRQGLSTDTQYF
clone_size: .; v_call: TRBV9; d_call: TRBD2; j_call: TRBJ2-5; cdr3_nt: TGTGCCAGCGAGAATTCGGGGGGGACCCAGTACTTC; cdr3_aa: CASENSGGTQYF
clone_size: .; v_call: TRBV30; d_call: .; j_call: TRBJ2-7; cdr3_nt: TGTGCCTGGAGTCATGACAGTGGTTACGAGCAGTACTTC; cdr3_aa: CAWSHDSGYEQYF
clone_size: .; v_call: TRBV28; d_call: .; j_call: TRBJ2-5; cdr3_nt: TGTGCCAGCAGTTTGGGGTTGTACCAAGAGACCCAGTACTTC; cdr3_aa: CASSLGLYQETQYF
clone_size: few; v_call: TRBV29-1; d_call: .; j_call: TRBJ2-4; cdr3_nt: TGCAGCGTTGCAGGATTGGGTTTGATTCAGTACTTC; cdr3_aa: CSVAGLGLIQYF
clone_size: .; v_call: TRBV29-1; d_call: TRBD2; j_call: TRBJ2-7; cdr3_nt: TGCAGCGTTGAAAAGCCTAGCGGGAGTCTTTTCTCCTACGAGCAGTACTTC; cdr3_aa: CSVEKPSGSLFSYEQYF
clone_size: few; v_call: TRBV2; d_call: .; j_call: TRBJ2-1; cdr3_nt: TGTGCCAGCACGCGAAGACAATCCCATGAGCAGTTCTTC; cdr3_aa: CASTRRQSHEQFF
clone_size: few; v_call: TRBV19; d_call: .; j_call: TRBJ2-3; cdr3_nt: TGTGCCAGTAGAAGCACAGATACGCAGTATTTT; cdr3_aa: CASRSTDTQYF
clone_size: .; v_call: TRBV27; d_call: TRBD2; j_call: TRBJ2-1; cdr3_nt: TGTGCCAGCAGTCCGGGACTAGGAAACAATGAGCAGTTCTTC; cdr3_aa: CASSPGLGNNEQFF
clone_size: .; v_call: TRBV30; d_call: TRBD1; j_call: TRBJ1-4; cdr3_nt: TGTGCCTGGAGTGGCCCGGGACAGCACTCAACTAATGAAAAACTGTTTTTT; cdr3_aa: CAWSGPGQHSTNEKLFF
clone_size: .; v_call: TRBV30; d_call: TRBD1; j_call: TRBJ2-1; cdr3_nt: TGTGCCCGCGGACAGGGCTCCTACAATGAGCAGTTCTTC; cdr3_aa: CARGQGSYNEQFF
clone_size: .; v_call: TRBV29-1; d_call: .; j_call: TRBJ2-6; cdr3_nt: TGCAGCGTTGAACTGGCTGGGTCTGGGGCCAACGTCCTGACTTTC; cdr3_aa: CSVELAGSGANVLTF
clone_size: .; v_call: TRBV28; d_call: .; j_call: TRBJ1-1; cdr3_nt: TGTGCCAGCAGTTCGGGACGGAACACTGAAGCTTTCTTT; cdr3_aa: CASSSGRNTEAFF
clone_size: few; v_call: TRBV21-1; d_call: .; j_call: TRBJ2-3; cdr3_nt: TGTGCCAGCAGCACAGATACGCAGTATTTT; cdr3_aa: CASSTDTQYF
clone_size: .; v_call: TRBV2; d_call: .; j_call: TRBJ1-1; cdr3_nt: TGTGCCAGCAGTGATCAGGGGAACACTGAAGCTTTCTTT; cdr3_aa: CASSDQGNTEAFF
clone_size: .; v_call: TRBV6-5; d_call: TRBD2; j_call: TRBJ2-7; cdr3_nt: TGTGCCAGTCTTGCCCGGACTAGCGGACGGAACGAGCAGTACTTC; cdr3_aa: CASLARTSGRNEQYF
clone_size: many; v_call: TRBV11-2; d_call: .; j_call: TRBJ2-3; cdr3_nt: TGTGCCAGCAGCTTAGCGCAGGGCCAGACGCAGTATTTT; cdr3_aa: CASSLAQGQTQYF
clone_size: .; v_call: TRBV30; d_call: .; j_call: TRBJ1-5; cdr3_nt: TGTGCCTGGAGTGTAGGTAGCAATCAGCCCCAGCATTTT; cdr3_aa: CAWSVGSNQPQHF
clone_size: .; v_call: TRBV30; d_call: .; j_call: TRBJ2-1; cdr3_nt: TGTGCCTGGGCAGACTACAATGAGCAGTTCTTC; cdr3_aa: CAWADYNEQFF
clone_size: .; v_call: TRBV7-9; d_call: TRBD1; j_call: TRBJ2-7; cdr3_nt: TGTGCCAGCAGCACCAGGACAGGGAAGGGGGAGCAGTACTTC; cdr3_aa: CASSTRTGKGEQYF
clone_size: .; v_call: TRBV29-1; d_call: .; j_call: TRBJ2-2; cdr3_nt: TGCAGCGCTGGAGCAGGCGGGGAGCTGTTTTTT; cdr3_aa: CSAGAGGELFF
clone_size: once; v_call: TRBV4-3; d_call: .; j_call: TRBJ1-1; cdr3_nt: TGCGCCAGCAGCCAAGATGCGCTGACGAACACTGAAGCTTTCTTT; cdr3_aa: CASSQDALTNTEAFF